Presented here are 7 T cell receptor beta chains from one specimen sequenced in a study of identical twins. Each CDR3 protein gets one entry after TCRdb re-called the 5' RACE reads with MiXCR. The table has fewer than 900,000 distinct CDR3 sequences, about 20% seen once. The same sample was also studied in work on T cells expressing NK-cell markers.

The sequenced sample was PBMCs. All receptors derive from a woman between 18 and 29 years old in good health.

This chain connects TRBV4-1 to TRBJ2-2, with D maybe TRBD2 (6 bases). Germline V lookup: CDR1 MGHRA, CDR2 YSYEKL. This CDR3 region has 15 residues. V lost 4 bases, J lost 5 bases, and 14 bases lay in between. The CDR3 loop reads CASSRGEVTTGELFF. The DNA of the CDR3 is TGCGCCAGCAGCCGGGGGGAGGTTACTACCGGGGAGCTGTTTTTT.

V is TRBV5-6 and J is TRBJ2-3; D gene ambiguous. Germline V gene lookup returns CDR1 SGHDT and CDR2 YYEEEE. The CDR3 runs 17 residues. The V end was cut by 0 bases, the J end by 2 bases, with 16 bases between. CDR3 bases: TGTGCCAGCAGCTTGGTATGGCCTCCCCCCAACACAGATACGCAGTATTTT. Its translation: CASSLVWPPPNTDTQYF. Combining the CDR3 with reference TRBV5-6 and TRBJ2-3 gives the whole variable domain DAGVTQSPTHLIKTRGQQVTLRCSPKSGHDTVSWYQQALGQGPQFIFQYYEEEERQRGNFPDRFSGHQFPNYSSELNVNALLLGDSALYLCASSLVWPPPNTDTQYFGPGTRLTVL.

The chain joins TRBV12-3 or TRBV12-4 to TRBJ2-7; 11 nucleotides line up with TRBD2. The CDR3 is 14 amino acids. Unmatched junction bases numbered 8, after V lost 8 bases and J lost 5 bases. CDR3 bases: TGTGCCAGCGGGAATAGCGGGGGGGCCGACGAGCAGTACTTC. Translation gives CASGNSGGADEQYF.

The chain recombines TRBV6-5 with TRBJ1-4, with D perhaps matching TRBD1 (6 bases). V was pared by 2 bases and J by 8 bases, with 15 bases between. The germline gives CDR1 MNHEY, CDR2 SVGAGI. The CDR3 length is 15 residues. CDR3 residues: CASSYTWGPGEKLFF. The CDR3 DNA reads TGTGCCAGCAGTTACACATGGGGGCCTGGGGAAAAACTGTTTTTT.

In its sample, this clonotype was seen many times. V usage is TRBV5-1 and J usage is TRBJ2-1; 11 bases agree with TRBD2. This CDR3 comprises 16 residues. The germline gives CDR1 SGHRS, CDR2 YFSETQ. Trimming at V came to 0 bases and at J to 6 bases, leaving 5 bases not matched to a gene. The CDR3 protein is CASSLVGLAGGNEQFF. CDR3 in DNA: TGCGCCAGCAGCTTGGTAGGACTAGCGGGTGGCAATGAGCAGTTCTTC.

Only a few counts were recorded for this clonotype. The chain carries TRBV10-3 and TRBJ2-2; 10 nucleotides line up with TRBD1. This CDR3 has 20 residues. Germline V gene sequence: CDR1 ENHRY, CDR2 SYGVKD. Trimming cost V 3 bases and J 3 bases; bases outside gene matches: 16. The CDR3 sequence: CAISEIIRDRGPSDTGELFF. The DNA of the CDR3 is TGTGCCATCAGTGAAATAATCCGGGACAGGGGCCCCTCGGACACCGGGGAGCTGTTTTTT.

This chain connects TRBV5-1 to TRBJ1-1, with 7 bases that match TRBD1. After removal of 2 bases from V and 5 bases from J, the junction contained 9 bases not matched to a gene. The V gene's germline CDR1 is SGHRS and CDR2 YFSETQ. The CDR3 contains 15 residues. The CDR3 sequence is CASSFQTGMGTEAFF. The CDR3 nucleotides are TGCGCCAGCAGCTTCCAGACAGGGATGGGGACTGAAGCTTTCTTT. Filled out from reference TRBV5-1 and TRBJ1-1, the complete variable domain reads KAGVTQTPRYLIKTRGQQVTLSCSPISGHRSVSWYQQTPGQGLQFLFEYFSETQRNKGNFPGRFSGRQFSNSRSEMNVSTLELGDSALYLCASSFQTGMGTEAFFGQGTRLTVV.